This T cell receptor beta chain was found in a study of vaccination and CD4 T cells after COVID-19. Study context: Cultures acting as controls obtained a CEFX pool, an HIV-1 Nef pool, or no peptide.

At the Johns Hopkins FTIC core, DNA taken from cultured CD4+ T cells was sequenced by way of the Oncomine TCR Beta short-read assay. TCRdb processed the PCR reads anew with MiXCR; each CDR3 protein has one entry. The sample yields 12,000 or so distinct CDR3 sequences, around 60% seen once. As to treatment: approximately nine-day PBMC culture with coronavirus spike peptide pools or control peptides (ViraFEST assay). TCR sequencing followed the expansion of antigen-specific T cells with peptide pools in ViraFEST. CD4+ T cells were isolated by negative selection after approximately eleven days of culture. About this clonotype: The antigen remains undetermined.

The CDR3 is 15 residues long. Per germline, CDR1 MNHEY and CDR2 SVGEGT. The V gene lost 5 bases and the J gene lost 11 bases, with 22 bases spanning the gap. The sequence derives from a human donor who had recovered from COVID-19. J is TRBJ1-5 and V is TRBV6-2 or TRBV6-3; perhaps TRBD1 as D (6 bases). The source material was CD4+ T cells from blood, cultured in vitro. The CDR3 here is CASSTPGPRGRTQHF. The CDR3 nucleotides are TGTGCCAGCAGTACCCCCGGGCCCCGGGGGCGAACCCAGCATTTT.